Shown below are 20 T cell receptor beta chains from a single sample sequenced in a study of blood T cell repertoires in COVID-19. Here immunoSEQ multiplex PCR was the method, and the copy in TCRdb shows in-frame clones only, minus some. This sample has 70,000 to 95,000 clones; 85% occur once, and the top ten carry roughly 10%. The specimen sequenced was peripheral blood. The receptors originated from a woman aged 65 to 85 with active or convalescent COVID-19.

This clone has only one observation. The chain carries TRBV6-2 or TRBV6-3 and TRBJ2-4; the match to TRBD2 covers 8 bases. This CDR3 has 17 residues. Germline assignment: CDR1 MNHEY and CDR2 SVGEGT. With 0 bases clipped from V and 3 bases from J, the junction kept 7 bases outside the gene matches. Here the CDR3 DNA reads TGTGCCAGCAGTTACTCCTTTCCGGGACTAGGCAAAAACATTCAGTACTTC. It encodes CASSYSFPGLGKNIQYF.

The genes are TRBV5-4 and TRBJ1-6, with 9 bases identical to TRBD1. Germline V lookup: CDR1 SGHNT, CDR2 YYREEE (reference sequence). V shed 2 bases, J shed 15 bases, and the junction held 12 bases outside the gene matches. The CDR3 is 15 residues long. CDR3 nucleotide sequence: TGTGCCAGCAGCTTCAAGGGGACAGGGACCCCACTCCTCCACTTT. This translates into CASSFKGTGTPLLHF.

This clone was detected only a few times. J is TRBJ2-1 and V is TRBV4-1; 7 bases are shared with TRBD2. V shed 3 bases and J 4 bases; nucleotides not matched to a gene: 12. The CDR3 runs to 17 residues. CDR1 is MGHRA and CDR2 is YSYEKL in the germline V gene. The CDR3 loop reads CASSHPRGAGPYNEQFF. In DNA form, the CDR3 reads TGCGCCAGCAGCCACCCCCGAGGAGCGGGGCCTTACAATGAGCAGTTCTTC.

The CDR3 bases are TGTGCCAGCAGTGCTGGGGGGGCGAACACCGGGGAGCTGTTTTTT. Translation gives CASSAGGANTGELFF. The gene calls are TRBV6-2 or TRBV6-3 and TRBJ2-2, with 7 nucleotides matching TRBD2. CDR3 size: 15 residues. Germline V gene lookup returns CDR1 MNHEY and CDR2 SVGEGT. Trimming cost V 5 bases and J 0 bases; bases outside gene matches: 3.

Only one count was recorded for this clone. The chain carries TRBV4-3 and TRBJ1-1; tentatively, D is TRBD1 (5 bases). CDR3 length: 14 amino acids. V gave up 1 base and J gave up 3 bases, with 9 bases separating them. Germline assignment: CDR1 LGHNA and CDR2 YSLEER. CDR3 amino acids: CASSQGSGDTEAFF. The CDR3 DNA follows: TGCGCCAGCAGCCAAGGGTCGGGGGACACTGAAGCTTTCTTT.

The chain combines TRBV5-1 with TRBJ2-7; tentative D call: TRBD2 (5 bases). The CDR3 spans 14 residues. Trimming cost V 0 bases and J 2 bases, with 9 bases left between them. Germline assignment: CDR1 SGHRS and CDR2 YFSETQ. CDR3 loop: CASSLASPPYEQYF. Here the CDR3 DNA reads TGCGCCAGCAGCTTGGCTAGCCCCCCCTACGAGCAGTACTTC.

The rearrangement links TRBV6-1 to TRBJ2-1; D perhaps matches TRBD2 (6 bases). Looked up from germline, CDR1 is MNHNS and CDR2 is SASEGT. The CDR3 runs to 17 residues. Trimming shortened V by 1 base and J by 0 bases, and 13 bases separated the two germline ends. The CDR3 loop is CASSEEGRGSSYNEQFF. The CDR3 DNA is TGTGCCAGCAGTGAAGAGGGGCGGGGTAGCTCCTACAATGAGCAGTTCTTC.

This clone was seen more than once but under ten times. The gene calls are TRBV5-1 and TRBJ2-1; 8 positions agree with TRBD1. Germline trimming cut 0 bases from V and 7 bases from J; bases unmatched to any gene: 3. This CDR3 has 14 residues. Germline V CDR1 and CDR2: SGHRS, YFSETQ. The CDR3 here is CASSLGTGWNEQFF. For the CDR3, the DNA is TGCGCCAGCAGCTTGGGGACAGGGTGGAATGAGCAGTTCTTC.

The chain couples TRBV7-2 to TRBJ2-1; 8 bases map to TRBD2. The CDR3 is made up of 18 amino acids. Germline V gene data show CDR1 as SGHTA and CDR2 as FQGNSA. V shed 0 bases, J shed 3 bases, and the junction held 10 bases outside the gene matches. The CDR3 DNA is TGTGCCAGCAGCTTAGCCCTAACGGGGGGGTCGAGCTACAATGAGCAGTTCTTC. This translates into CASSLALTGGSSYNEQFF.

CDR3 sequence (DNA): TGCAGCGTTGAAGGCGGGGCCTACAATGAGCAGTTCTTC. It codes for CSVEGGAYNEQFF. V is TRBV29-1 and J is TRBJ2-1, with D possibly matching TRBD2 (6 bases). V was cut by 1 base and J by 2 bases, with 6 bases left in between. CDR1 SQVTM and CDR2 ANQGSEA come from the germline V gene. The CDR3 runs 13 residues.

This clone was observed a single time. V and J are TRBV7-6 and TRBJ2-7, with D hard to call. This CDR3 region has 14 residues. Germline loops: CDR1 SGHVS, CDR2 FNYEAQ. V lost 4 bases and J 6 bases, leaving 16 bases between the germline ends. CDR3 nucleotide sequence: TGTGCCAGCAGCTCCGGTCTAGGCGAGCGCGAGCAGTACTTC. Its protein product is CASSSGLGEREQYF.

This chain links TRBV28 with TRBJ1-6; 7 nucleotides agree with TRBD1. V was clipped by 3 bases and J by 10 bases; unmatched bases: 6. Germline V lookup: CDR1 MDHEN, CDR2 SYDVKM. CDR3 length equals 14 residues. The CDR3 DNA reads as TGTGCCAGCAGTTTGGACAGGACTCGGTCACCCCTCCACTTT. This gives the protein CASSLDRTRSPLHF.

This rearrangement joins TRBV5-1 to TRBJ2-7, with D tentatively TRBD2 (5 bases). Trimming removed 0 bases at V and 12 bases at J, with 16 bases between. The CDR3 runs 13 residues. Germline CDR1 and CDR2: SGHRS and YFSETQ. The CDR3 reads CASSLDLTRGRYF. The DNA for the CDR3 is TGCGCCAGCAGCTTGGATCTGACCCGGGGTCGGTACTTC.

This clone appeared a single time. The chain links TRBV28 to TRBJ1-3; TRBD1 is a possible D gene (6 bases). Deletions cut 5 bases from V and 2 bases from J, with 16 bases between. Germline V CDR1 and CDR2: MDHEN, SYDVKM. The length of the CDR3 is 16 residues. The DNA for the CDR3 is TGTGCCAGCAGTCGTTGGACAGACGACACTGGAAACACCATATATTTT. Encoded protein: CASSRWTDDTGNTIYF.

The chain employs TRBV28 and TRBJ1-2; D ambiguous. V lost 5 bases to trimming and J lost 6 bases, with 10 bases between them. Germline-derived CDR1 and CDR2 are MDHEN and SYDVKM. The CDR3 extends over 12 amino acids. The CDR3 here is CASSLIKNGYTF. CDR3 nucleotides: TGTGCCAGCAGTCTAATCAAGAATGGCTACACCTTC.

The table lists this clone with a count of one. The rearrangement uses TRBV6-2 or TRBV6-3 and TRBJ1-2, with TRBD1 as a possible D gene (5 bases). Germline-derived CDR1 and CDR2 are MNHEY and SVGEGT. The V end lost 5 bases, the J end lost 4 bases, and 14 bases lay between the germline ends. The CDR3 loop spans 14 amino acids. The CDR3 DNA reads TGTGCCAGCAGTCGAGACAGCCTCCTCTATGGCTACACCTTC. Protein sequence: CASSRDSLLYGYTF.

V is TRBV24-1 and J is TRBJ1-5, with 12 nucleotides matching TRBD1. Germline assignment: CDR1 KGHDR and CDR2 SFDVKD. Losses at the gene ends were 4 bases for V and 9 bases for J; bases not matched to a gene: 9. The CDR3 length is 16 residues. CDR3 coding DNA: TGTGCCACCAGTGACGGGACAGGGGGCACGTCGGGGCCCCAGCATTTT. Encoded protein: CATSDGTGGTSGPQHF.

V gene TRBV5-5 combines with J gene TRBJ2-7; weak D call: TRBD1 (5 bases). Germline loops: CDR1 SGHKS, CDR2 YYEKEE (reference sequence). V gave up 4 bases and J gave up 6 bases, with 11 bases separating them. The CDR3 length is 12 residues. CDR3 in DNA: TGTGCCAGCAGCAGGACCAGGGTCGAGCAGTACTTC. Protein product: CASSRTRVEQYF. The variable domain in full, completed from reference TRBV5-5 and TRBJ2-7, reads DAGVTQSPTHLIKTRGQQVTLRCSPISGHKSVSWYQQVLGQGPQFIFQYYEKEERGRGNFPDRFSARQFPNYSSELNVNALLLGDSALYLCASSRTRVEQYFGPGTRLTVT.

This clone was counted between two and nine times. This chain's CDR3 is CASSLVRGTGELFF. The CDR3 DNA follows: TGTGCCAGCAGCTTAGTGCGGGGAACCGGGGAGCTGTTTTTT. The rearrangement links TRBV7-9 to TRBJ2-2; D may be TRBD2 (6 bases). This CDR3 has 14 amino acids. Trimming took 1 base from V and 5 from J, leaving 8 bases between them. Germline V gene sequence: CDR1 SEHNR, CDR2 FQNEAQ (reference sequence). Full variable domain (outside the CDR3, taken from reference TRBV7-9 and TRBJ2-2): DTGVSQNPRHKITKRGQNVTFRCDPISEHNRLYWYRQTLGQGPEFLTYFQNEAQLEKSRLLSDRFSAERPKGSFSTLEIQRTEQGDSAMYLCASSLVRGTGELFFGEGSRLTVL.

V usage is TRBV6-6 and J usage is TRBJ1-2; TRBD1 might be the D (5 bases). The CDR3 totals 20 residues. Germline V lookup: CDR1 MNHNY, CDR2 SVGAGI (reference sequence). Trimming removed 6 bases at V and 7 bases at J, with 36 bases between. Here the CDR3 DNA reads TGTGCCAGCAGCCCACGGTCCCGGAGGGGAGTCCTGGAGAATCTCTCTGGCTACACCTTC. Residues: CASSPRSRRGVLENLSGYTF.